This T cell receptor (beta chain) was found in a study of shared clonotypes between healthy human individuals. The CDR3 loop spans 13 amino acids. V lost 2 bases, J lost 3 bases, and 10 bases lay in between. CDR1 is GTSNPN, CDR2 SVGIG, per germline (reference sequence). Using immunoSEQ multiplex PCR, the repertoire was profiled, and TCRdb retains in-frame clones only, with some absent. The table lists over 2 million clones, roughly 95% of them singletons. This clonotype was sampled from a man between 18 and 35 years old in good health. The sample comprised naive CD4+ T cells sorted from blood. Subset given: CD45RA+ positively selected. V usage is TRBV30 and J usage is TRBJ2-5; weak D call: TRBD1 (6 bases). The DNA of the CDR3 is TGTGCCTGGAGTAGACAGGCGAAAGAGACCCAGTACTTC. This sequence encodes CAWSRQAKETQYF.